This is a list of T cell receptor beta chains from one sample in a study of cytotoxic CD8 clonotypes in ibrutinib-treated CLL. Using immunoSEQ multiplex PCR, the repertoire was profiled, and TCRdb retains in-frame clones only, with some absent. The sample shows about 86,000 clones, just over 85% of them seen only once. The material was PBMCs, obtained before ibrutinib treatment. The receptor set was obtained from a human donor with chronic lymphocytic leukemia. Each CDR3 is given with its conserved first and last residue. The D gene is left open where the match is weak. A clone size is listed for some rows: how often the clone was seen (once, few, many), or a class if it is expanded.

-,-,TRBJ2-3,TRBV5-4,TGTGCCAGCAGCTTGCCGGGAGTTCGAACAGATACGCAGTATTTT,CASSLPGVRTDTQYF
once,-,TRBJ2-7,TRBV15,TGTGCCACCAGCAGAGACAGGGGACGGGGGCCCTACGAGCAGTACTTC,CATSRDRGRGPYEQYF
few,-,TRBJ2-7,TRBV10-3,TGTGCCATCAGTATTGACAAGGCGAGGTCCTACGAGCAGTACTTC,CAISIDKARSYEQYF
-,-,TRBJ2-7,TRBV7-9,TGTGCCAGCAGCTTTCCCGGAGCCGGAGGCGAGCAGTACTTC,CASSFPGAGGEQYF
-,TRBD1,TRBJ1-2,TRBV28,TGTGCCAGCAGTCAAACAGGGGGTGCCTACTATGGCTACACCTTC,CASSQTGGAYYGYTF
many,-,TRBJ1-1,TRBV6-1,TGTGCCAGCAGTGAAAATCTCAACCGACGGATTGAAGCTTTCTTT,CASSENLNRRIEAFF
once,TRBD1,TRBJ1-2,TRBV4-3,TGCGCCAGCAGCCACCCGGGACAGACCTATGGCTACACCTTC,CASSHPGQTYGYTF
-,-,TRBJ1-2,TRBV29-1,TGCAGCGTTGAGGGGCTGGGCTATGGCTACACCTTC,CSVEGLGYGYTF
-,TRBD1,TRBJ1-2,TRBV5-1,TGCGCCAGCAGCGAAACCCGACAGGGAAGTTCTGGCTACACCTTC,CASSETRQGSSGYTF
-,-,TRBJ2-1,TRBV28,TGTGCCAGCAGGGGCGGAGGGGGCTCCTACAATGAGCAGTTCTTC,CASRGGGGSYNEQFF
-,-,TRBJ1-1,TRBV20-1,TGCAGTGCTAGAGTGAACACTGAAGCTTTCTTT,CSARVNTEAFF
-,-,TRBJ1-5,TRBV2,TGTGCCAGCAGAAGGTCGGAGGGGAGCAATCAGCCCCAGCATTTT,CASRRSEGSNQPQHF
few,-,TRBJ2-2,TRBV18,TGTGCCAGCTCACCACCGAGCCTAGCGTTCGGGGAGCTGTTTTTT,CASSPPSLAFGELFF
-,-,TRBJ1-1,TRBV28,TGTGCCAGCAGCGGACAGGAAGCTTTCTTT,CASSGQEAFF
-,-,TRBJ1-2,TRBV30,TGTGCCTGGAGTTATACGGCAGGGGCCGTCTATGGCTACACCTTC,CAWSYTAGAVYGYTF
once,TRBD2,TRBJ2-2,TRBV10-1,TGCGCCAGCAGTGACACTAGCGGGGCGAACACCGGGGAGCTGTTTTTT,CASSDTSGANTGELFF
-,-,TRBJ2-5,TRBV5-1,TGCGCCAGCAGCTTGACCTCGGGGCTCCAAGAGACCCAGTACTTC,CASSLTSGLQETQYF
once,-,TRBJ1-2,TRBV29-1,TGCAGCGTTGAGGGGGTTGAGGACTATGGCTACACCTTC,CSVEGVEDYGYTF
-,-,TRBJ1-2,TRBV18,TGTGCCAGCTCACCAGGGCAAGCTCAAAACTATGGCTACACCTTC,CASSPGQAQNYGYTF
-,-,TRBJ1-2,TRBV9,TGTGCCAGCAGCCTACGGGACCGATCAGGCTACACCTTC,CASSLRDRSGYTF
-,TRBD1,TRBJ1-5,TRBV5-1,TGCGCCAGCAGCCGTGGGGACAGCGGCAATCAGCCCCAGCATTTT,CASSRGDSGNQPQHF
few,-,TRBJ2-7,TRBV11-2,TGTGCCAGCAGCTTAGACGGTAGCTCCTACGAGCAGTACTTC,CASSLDGSSYEQYF
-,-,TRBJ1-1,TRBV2,TGTGCCAGCAGTGCTCGCCAGGGAGGGACTGAAGCTTTCTTT,CASSARQGGTEAFF
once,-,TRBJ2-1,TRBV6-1,TGTGCCAGCAATCGGAACCCCAGCTCCTACAATGAGCAGTTCTTC,CASNRNPSSYNEQFF
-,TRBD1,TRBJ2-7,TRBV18,TGTGCCAGCTCACCCGGGGAAGGGACAGGGAATTACGAGCAGTACTTC,CASSPGEGTGNYEQYF
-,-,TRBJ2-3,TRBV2,TGTGCCAGCAGTGATTGGCTGGCCAGCGGGACGCAGTATTTT,CASSDWLASGTQYF
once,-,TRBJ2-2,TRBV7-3,TGTGCCAGCAGCTTATTTGGGGTCGACGAAACGACTAGTCGGAACACCGGGGAGCTGTTTTTT,CASSLFGVDETTSRNTGELFF
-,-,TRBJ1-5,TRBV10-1,TGCGCCAGCATCGGGAGACAGATCAATCAGCCCCAGCATTTT,CASIGRQINQPQHF
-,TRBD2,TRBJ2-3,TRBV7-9,TGTGCCAGCAGCCGACTAGCGGGAGGGCAAACAGATACGCAGTATTTT,CASSRLAGGQTDTQYF
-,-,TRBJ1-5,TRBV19,TGTGCCAGTAGTAACCATAGCAATCAGCCCCAGCATTTT,CASSNHSNQPQHF
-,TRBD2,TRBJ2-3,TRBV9,TGTGCCAGCAGCAATAGCGGGTCTCTCACAGATACGCAGTATTTT,CASSNSGSLTDTQYF
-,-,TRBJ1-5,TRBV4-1,TGCGCCAGCAGCGCACAGGGTGATAGCAATCAGCCCCAGCATTTT,CASSAQGDSNQPQHF
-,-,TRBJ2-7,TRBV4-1,TGCGCCAGCAGCCAGGAGATTGGGGGTTTGTACGAGCAGTACTTC,CASSQEIGGLYEQYF
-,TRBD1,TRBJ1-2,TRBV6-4,TGTGCCAGCAGTGCTTCGGCCGGGACAGCCTATGGCTACACCTTC,CASSASAGTAYGYTF